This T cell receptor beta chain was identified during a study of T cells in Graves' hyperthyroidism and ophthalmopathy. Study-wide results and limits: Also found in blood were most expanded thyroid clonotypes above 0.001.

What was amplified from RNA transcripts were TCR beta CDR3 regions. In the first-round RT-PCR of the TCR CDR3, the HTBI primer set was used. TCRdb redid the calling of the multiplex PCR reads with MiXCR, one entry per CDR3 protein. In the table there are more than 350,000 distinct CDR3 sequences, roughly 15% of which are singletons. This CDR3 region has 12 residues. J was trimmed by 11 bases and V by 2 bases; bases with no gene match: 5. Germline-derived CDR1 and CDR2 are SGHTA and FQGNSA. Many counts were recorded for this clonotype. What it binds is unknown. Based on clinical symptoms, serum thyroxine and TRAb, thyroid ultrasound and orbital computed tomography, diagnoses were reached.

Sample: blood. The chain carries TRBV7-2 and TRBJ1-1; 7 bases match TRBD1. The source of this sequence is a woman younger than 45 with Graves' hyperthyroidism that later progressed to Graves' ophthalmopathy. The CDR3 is CASSLNRGRAFF. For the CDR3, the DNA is TGTGCCAGCAGCTTAAACAGGGGTCGGGCTTTCTTT.